This TCR beta chain was captured by sequencing in a study of T cells after yellow fever vaccination. Study-level points and caveats: It was the secondary response that reached its peak faster, day 5 versus 15, but it was weaker.

MiXCR, run by TCRdb on the 5' RACE reads, gives a single entry per CDR3 protein. The table lists roughly 150,000 distinct CDR3 sequences, around 7.3% of them singletons, with approximately 2.5% in the top ten. Trimming removed 3 bases from V and 3 bases from J, with 9 bases in between. This CDR3 has 14 residues. This clonotype was found many times. Antigen specificity is unknown. This receptor was taken from a man aged 18 to 29 who received the YFV17D yellow fever vaccine. This chain joins TRBV12-3 or TRBV12-4 and TRBJ2-1; D unresolved. Source: CD4+ T cells sorted from PBMCs, taken more than 4 days after the first yellow fever vaccination. The CDR3 DNA reads as TGTGCCAGCAGTTTCGTAGGCAGCTACAATGAGCAGTTCTTC. It codes for CASSFVGSYNEQFF.